The TCR beta chain described here comes from a study of blood T cells in healthy people across ages. This clonotype was counted between two and nine times. V was cut by 0 bases and J by 2 bases, with 14 bases left in between. The CDR3 is made up of 17 amino acids. Germline V gene sequence: CDR1 LGHNT, CDR2 FRNRAP. Primers used in a second PCR of roughly 7 to 12 cycles were a sample-barcoded 5' primer and a J-beta primer mix. TCRdb independently ran MiXCR on the 5' RACE reads; one entry per CDR3 protein. The table shows 920,000 or so distinct CDR3 sequences, with more than 35% occurring only once. V and J are TRBV12-5 and TRBJ2-1; TRBD1 or TRBD2 may be the D gene (5 bases each). This clonotype was sampled from a woman between 55 and 75 years old in good health. The sample consisted of blood. DNA of the CDR3: TGTGCTAGTGGTTTGGTAGTCAGTCAGGGACCCTACAATGAGCAGTTCTTC. It encodes CASGLVVSQGPYNEQFF.